These 25 T cell receptor beta chains were all obtained from the same sample, sequenced in a study of monozygotic twins with inflammatory bowel disease. Using the 5' RACE reads, TCRdb records one entry per CDR3 protein without DNA. This repertoire includes over 350,000 distinct CDR3 sequences. Sequenced input: blood. The receptors originated from a human donor with ulcerative colitis or Crohn's disease, or a healthy co-twin of an affected twin (not recorded which).

CDR3 sequence: CASSWGFYNEQFF. The chain uses TRBV5-5 and TRBJ2-1. The CDR3 has 13 amino acids. Germline lookup yields CDR1 SGHKS and CDR2 YYEKEE (reference sequence).

The chain's CDR3 is CASSPLGADGYTF. The chain joins TRBV4-3 to TRBJ1-2. CDR1 is LGHNA, CDR2 YSLEER, per germline. The CDR3 is 13 amino acids.

The chain has TRBV24-1 and TRBJ2-5; TCRdb's D gene call, TRBD1, goes unchecked for lack of DNA. CDR3 size: 16 residues. Germline loops: CDR1 KGHDR, CDR2 SFDVKD. The CDR3 sequence is CATSDFGTAYQETQYF.

This chain's CDR3 is CASSLERGGSDTQYF. The gene calls are TRBV4-3 and TRBJ2-3; the D call of TRBD2 rests on TCRdb alone, since no DNA is present to check it. The CDR3 loop spans 15 amino acids. Looked up from germline, CDR1 is LGHNA and CDR2 is YSLEER.

The genes are TRBV18 and TRBJ2-1. The CDR3 loop spans 16 amino acids. The V gene's germline CDR1 is KGHSH and CDR2 LQKENI. CDR3 amino acids: CASSPPGYSGYNEQFF.

CDR3 in amino acids: CASSRRGAPTSYEQYF. J is TRBJ2-7 and V is TRBV13; lacking DNA, the TRBD1 call made by TCRdb goes unchecked. CDR1 PRHDT and CDR2 FYEKMQ come from the germline V gene (reference sequence). This CDR3 comprises 16 residues.

The chain joins TRBV29-1 to TRBJ1-1. The germline V gene has CDR1 SQVTM and CDR2 ANQGSEA. The CDR3 covers 15 residues. The CDR3 protein is CSVVGQGGMNTEAFF. Looking up the rest from reference TRBV29-1 and TRBJ1-1 gives the full variable domain: SAVISQKPSRDICQRGTSLTIQCQVDSQVTMMFWYRQQPGQSLTLIATANQGSEATYESGFVIDKFPISRPNLTFSTLTVSNMSPEDSSIYLCSVVGQGGMNTEAFFGQGTRLTVV.

This sequence joins TRBV20-1 and TRBJ1-5. The CDR3 has 14 residues. Germline V gene data show CDR1 as DFQATT and CDR2 as SNEGSKA (reference sequence). CDR3 amino acids: CSARPGGVYQPQHF.

The chain has TRBV2 and TRBJ2-5. The CDR3 is made up of 12 amino acids. CDR1 is SNHLY and CDR2 is FYNNEI in the germline V gene. The CDR3 is CASTTDQETQYF.

The chain employs TRBV6-1 and TRBJ2-7; TCRdb calls TRBD2, which cannot be checked without DNA. Per the germline V gene, CDR1 is MNHNS and CDR2 is SASEGT. The CDR3 has 14 amino acids. CDR3 protein: CASSSPAGSYEQYF.

The chain employs TRBV20-1 and TRBJ1-5. Germline V lookup: CDR1 DFQATT, CDR2 SNEGSKA (reference sequence). This CDR3 contains 11 residues. The CDR3 is CSAAGNQPQHF.

The J gene is TRBJ2-7, the V gene TRBV5-1. CDR1 is SGHRS and CDR2 is YFSETQ in the germline V gene. The CDR3 contains 14 residues. The CDR3 sequence is CASSLGVLSYEQYF. Full variable domain (outside the CDR3, taken from reference TRBV5-1 and TRBJ2-7): KAGVTQTPRYLIKTRGQQVTLSCSPISGHRSVSWYQQTPGQGLQFLFEYFSETQRNKGNFPGRFSGRQFSNSRSEMNVSTLELGDSALYLCASSLGVLSYEQYFGPGTRLTVT.

The gene calls are TRBV11-2 and TRBJ2-5; without DNA, the TCRdb call of TRBD2 cannot be checked. In germline, CDR1 is SGHAT, CDR2 FQNNGV. The CDR3 runs to 20 residues. The chain's CDR3 is CASSFLPGTSGRLNQETQYF.

The rearrangement links TRBV20-1 to TRBJ2-7; without DNA, the TCRdb call of TRBD1 cannot be checked. The CDR3 runs 14 residues. Germline V gene lookup returns CDR1 DFQATT and CDR2 SNEGSKA (reference sequence). The CDR3 here is CSARVSGADYEQYF.

The chain combines TRBV18 with TRBJ1-4. The V gene's germline CDR1 is KGHSH and CDR2 LQKENI. This CDR3 region has 15 residues. The CDR3 reads CASSPGSRLGGKLFF.

The chain combines TRBV11-2 with TRBJ2-5. The germline CDR1 and CDR2 sequences are SGHAT and FQNNGV. This CDR3 contains 14 residues. CDR3 region: CASSRTRYRETQYF.

V gene TRBV28 combines with J gene TRBJ2-7; checking the TCRdb D call of TRBD2 is not possible without DNA. The CDR3 loop spans 15 amino acids. CDR1 is MDHEN, CDR2 SYDVKM, per germline. The CDR3 sequence is CASSSRDSSNYEQYF.

The rearrangement links TRBV6-2 or TRBV6-3 to TRBJ2-5; TCRdb's D call of TRBD1 is untestable without DNA. Germline assignment: CDR1 MNHEY and CDR2 SVGEGT. The CDR3 runs 15 residues. The CDR3 spells CASSFQGGALETQYF.

The chain carries TRBV27 and TRBJ1-2; the TCRdb D gene call, TRBD1, has no DNA to confirm it. Germline V gene sequence: CDR1 MNHEY, CDR2 SMNVEV (reference sequence). The CDR3 length is 17 residues. CDR3 amino acids: CASSSPTRQGGLRGYTF.

The chain is built from TRBV25-1 and TRBJ1-2; the TCRdb call, TRBD1, lacks DNA for checking. This CDR3 region has 13 residues. Germline assignment: CDR1 MGHDK and CDR2 SYGVNS. CDR3 in amino acids: CASSAGQIYGYTF.

This rearrangement joins TRBV15 to TRBJ2-5. Germline V lookup: CDR1 LNHNV, CDR2 YYDKDF (reference sequence). The CDR3 is 15 amino acids. The CDR3 sequence: CATSRDSVTQETQYF.

The gene calls are TRBV7-3 and TRBJ2-1; TCRdb proposes TRBD2, but this gene call is untestable without DNA. The germline gives CDR1 SGHTA, CDR2 FQGTGA. There are 18 residues in the CDR3. CDR3 amino acids: CASSLTNGLAGGVNEQFF.

The CDR3 loop reads CSAPQAGYGYTF. The genes are TRBV20-1 and TRBJ1-2; TCRdb indicates TRBD1, and absent DNA this call remains unverified. The CDR3 has 12 amino acids. Germline CDR1 is DFQATT and CDR2 is SNEGSKA (reference sequence).

The chain uses TRBV4-2 and TRBJ2-5; TCRdb's D gene call, TRBD2, goes unchecked for lack of DNA. In germline, CDR1 is LGHNA, CDR2 YNFKEQ. The CDR3 consists of 14 residues. The chain's CDR3 is CASSQGGLQETQYF.

The chain is built from TRBV7-2 and TRBJ1-5; TCRdb reports TRBD1, a call that lacks DNA to check it against. Germline assignment: CDR1 SGHTA and CDR2 FQGNSA. CDR3 length equals 14 residues. The CDR3 spells CASSFGQGKWPQHF.